This T cell receptor beta chain was obtained from a study of beta chain features in type 1 diabetes. This clone was observed a handful of times. The antigen remains undetermined. Study observations and caveats: When Type 1 diabetes patients were examined, their TCRB CDR3s proved moderately but significantly shorter in all four CD4+ subsets. Across patients, naive, central memory and Treg TCRB repertoires exhibited apparently greater similarity than was observed across healthy donors.

The whole isolated RNA underwent reverse transcription, so sequencing captured expressed TCRB transcripts. Libraries were prepared by immunoSEQ multiplex PCR; TCRdb keeps only in-frame clonotypes and omits some of them. The data contain about 260,000 clones, roughly 20% of them singletons. The CDR3 runs 14 residues. With 3 bases clipped from V and 4 bases from J, the junction kept 5 bases outside the gene matches. The germline gives CDR1 ENHRY, CDR2 SYGVKD. The rearrangement joins TRBV10-3 to TRBJ2-7; 8 bases line up with TRBD1. The receptor was derived from a middle-aged woman with type 1 diabetes. The source material was naive CD4+ T cells from blood. The CDR3 loop is CAISDGQGAYEQYF. The CDR3 coding sequence is TGTGCCATCAGTGACGGCCAGGGGGCTTACGAGCAGTACTTC.